Following are 26 T cell receptor beta chains from one sample sequenced in a study of lymphopenia after photon versus proton radiotherapy. Sequenced by immunoSEQ multiplex PCR; TCRdb stores in-frame clones only, minus some. Of roughly 58,000 clones listed, approximately 86% are singletons. The input for sequencing was peripheral blood, taken from a patient treated with proton-based radiotherapy. The source of these receptors is a man aged 80 or over with esophageal cancer.

Here the CDR3 reads CASSIGGGQSYGYTF. CDR3 nucleotide sequence: TGTGCCAGTAGTATCGGAGGGGGGCAATCCTATGGCTACACCTTC. The J gene is TRBJ1-2, the V gene TRBV19, with a possible D match to TRBD1 (6 bases). V dropped 3 bases and J dropped 4 bases, with 15 bases sitting between them. From germline, CDR1 is LNHDA and CDR2 SQIVND (reference sequence). The CDR3 length is 15 residues.

The rearrangement joins TRBV6-1 to TRBJ2-5; 7 positions match TRBD1. This CDR3 region has 13 residues. Germline V gene sequence: CDR1 MNHNS, CDR2 SASEGT. J lost 3 bases, V lost 8 bases, and 6 bases had no gene match. The CDR3 nucleotides are TGTGCCAGCGACAGGGATTGGGAAGAGACCCAGTACTTC. This translates into CASDRDWEETQYF.

The chain joins TRBV19 to TRBJ1-5; a weak D match, TRBD1 (6 bases). Germline-derived CDR1 and CDR2 are LNHDA and SQIVND (reference sequence). Trimming removed 0 bases at V and 7 bases at J, with 16 bases between. The CDR3 loop spans 16 amino acids. Here the CDR3 reads CASSIEITGMGQPQHF. As DNA, the CDR3 is TGTGCCAGTAGTATAGAGATAACAGGGATGGGACAGCCCCAGCATTTT.

The chain has TRBV21-1 and TRBJ1-1; the table gives TRBD1 as D, unverified against the DNA. TRBV21-1 is classified as a pseudogene. This CDR3 contains 19 residues. The CDR3 protein is CASTLGRQGDWSLNTEAFF. Here the CDR3 DNA reads TGTGCCAGCACTCTCGGGCGACAGGGAGACTGGTCCCTAAACACTGAAGCTTTCTTT.

Here the CDR3 DNA reads TGTGCCAGCAGCCAAGAATTGGACAGGGCGGGCAATCAGCCCCAGCATTTT. Residues: CASSQELDRAGNQPQHF. The chain has TRBV7-9 and TRBJ1-5; 8 bases fit TRBD1. V shed 5 bases and J 2 bases; nucleotides not matched to a gene: 11. Germline CDR1 SEHNR, CDR2 FQNEAQ (reference sequence). The CDR3 totals 17 residues.

The rearrangement links TRBV7-2 to TRBJ2-3; 7 nucleotides match TRBD2. With V trimmed by 4 bases and J by 4 bases, 8 bases remained unmatched. Germline CDR1 reads SGHTA; CDR2 reads FQGNSA. The CDR3 is 15 amino acids. The CDR3 DNA is TGTGCCAGCAGCTGGTGGACTAGGACGTCAGATACGCAGTATTTT. It translates to CASSWWTRTSDTQYF.

The chain is built from TRBV7-3 and TRBJ2-1; 13 bases line up with TRBD2. The germline CDR1 and CDR2 sequences are SGHTA and FQGTGA. The junction had 10 bases not matched to a gene; V was cut back by 5 bases and J by 6 bases. This CDR3 is built from 17 residues. The CDR3 nucleotides read TGTGCCAGCAGCCCGTTACTAGCGGGGGGGCTTTTCAATGAGCAGTTCTTC. Translated: CASSPLLAGGLFNEQFF.

This clone was counted a few times. V usage is TRBV18 and J usage is TRBJ2-7; no reliable D call. The CDR3 loop spans 12 amino acids. CDR1 KGHSH and CDR2 LQKENI come from the germline V gene. Between the trimmed V and J ends, which lost 6 bases and 5 bases, there was a span of 11 bases. This chain's CDR3 is CASSPGSDEQYF. The DNA for the CDR3 is TGTGCCAGCTCTCCCGGAAGTGACGAGCAGTACTTC. Full variable domain (outside the CDR3, taken from reference TRBV18 and TRBJ2-7): NAGVMQNPRHLVRRRGQEARLRCSPMKGHSHVYWYRQLPEEGLKFMVYLQKENIIDESGMPKERFSAEFPKEGPSILRIQQVVRGDSAAYFCASSPGSDEQYFGPGTRLTVT.

This clone was found a few times. The CDR3 DNA sequence: TGTGCCAGCAGTACAACAGGGCGGACTGAAGCTTTCTTT. This sequence encodes CASSTTGRTEAFF. V gene TRBV2 combines with J gene TRBJ1-1; D perhaps matches TRBD1 (6 bases). Trimming shortened V by 5 bases and J by 5 bases, and 12 bases separated the two germline ends. The CDR3 runs 13 residues. Germline V CDR1 and CDR2: SNHLY, FYNNEI.

The CDR3 reads CASSQTSGGFNEQFF. CDR3 DNA sequence: TGTGCCAGCAGCCAGACTAGCGGGGGGTTCAATGAGCAGTTCTTC. The chain links TRBV5-4 to TRBJ2-1, with 13 bases matching TRBD2. Unmatched junction bases numbered 4, after V lost 4 bases and J lost 6 bases. This CDR3 has 15 amino acids. Germline CDR1 and CDR2: SGHNT and YYREEE (reference sequence).

The genes are TRBV4-2 and TRBJ1-2; D is perhaps TRBD1 (5 bases). Germline V gene data show CDR1 as LGHNA and CDR2 as YNFKEQ. CDR3 length: 15 residues. V lost 0 bases and J lost 4, with 12 bases in between. CDR3 residues: CASSQDIAGPYGYTF. The DNA of the CDR3 is TGTGCCAGCAGCCAAGATATAGCAGGGCCCTATGGCTACACCTTC.

This clone is a singleton in its sample. The V gene is TRBV11-2, the J gene TRBJ2-5, with 7 positions matching TRBD1. The J call could be wrong; TRBJ2-7 is a better fit for the DNA end. Germline-derived CDR1 and CDR2 are SGHAT and FQNNGV. CDR3 length: 15 amino acids. This CDR3 reads CASSFLDREGYEQYF. The CDR3 DNA sequence: TGTGCCAGCAGCTTTCTCGACAGGGAAGGCTACGAGCAGTACTTC.

This clone was detected only once. The chain joins TRBV5-1 to TRBJ2-1; possible D gene TRBD2, 6 bases. V lost 2 bases and J lost 10, with 10 bases in between. Germline CDR1 SGHRS, CDR2 YFSETQ. The CDR3 extends over 12 amino acids. CDR3 sequence: CASSFYGLEQFF. CDR3 coding DNA: TGCGCCAGCAGCTTTTATGGACTAGAGCAGTTCTTC.

This clone appeared a single time. The J gene is TRBJ2-1, the V gene TRBV2; 8 bases map to TRBD1. Germline CDR1 SNHLY, CDR2 FYNNEI. The CDR3 runs to 14 residues. The V segment lost 8 bases and the J segment 3 bases; nucleotides outside the gene matches: 6. The chain's CDR3 is CASQRTGIYNEQFF. The CDR3 bases are TGTGCCAGCCAGAGGACAGGGATCTACAATGAGCAGTTCTTC.

The chain employs TRBV19 and TRBJ1-3; D may be TRBD1 (6 bases). V was trimmed by 4 bases and J by 0 bases, leaving 13 bases between them. Looked up from germline, CDR1 is LNHDA and CDR2 is SQIVND (reference sequence). This CDR3 contains 16 residues. The CDR3 loop reads CASSTARRGSGNTIYF. The CDR3 DNA reads as TGTGCCAGTAGTACCGCCCGCAGGGGCTCTGGAAACACCATATATTTT. The complete variable domain, with remaining parts taken from reference TRBV19 and TRBJ1-3, reads DGGITQSPKYLFRKEGQNVTLSCEQNLNHDAMYWYRQDPGQGLRLIYYSQIVNDFQKGDIAEGYSVSREKKESFPLTVTSAQKNPTAFYLCASSTARRGSGNTIYFGEGSWLTVV.

This sequence joins TRBV19 and TRBJ2-2, with D maybe TRBD2 (6 bases). Trimming removed 5 bases from V and 2 bases from J, with 12 bases in between. Germline V gene sequence: CDR1 LNHDA, CDR2 SQIVND (reference sequence). The length of the CDR3 is 15 residues. CDR3 sequence reads: CASSWWDFNTGELFF. The CDR3 coding sequence is TGTGCCAGTAGTTGGTGGGACTTTAACACCGGGGAGCTGTTTTTT.

Details on this clone: Other DNA sequences in this specimen translate into the identical CDR3. The chain carries TRBV27 and TRBJ1-2; tentatively, D is TRBD1 (5 bases). This CDR3 region has 13 residues. V lost 2 bases to trimming and J lost 2 bases, with 6 bases between them. CDR1 is MNHEY and CDR2 is SMNVEV in the germline V gene (reference sequence). The DNA for the CDR3 is TGTGCCAGCAGTTTACGACAGAACTATGGCTACACCTTC. This codes for CASSLRQNYGYTF.

The rearrangement uses TRBV4-3 and TRBJ2-7; D gene uncertain. The CDR3 is 11 residues long. Germline V gene data show CDR1 as LGHNA and CDR2 as YSLEER. V lost 1 base, J lost 12 bases, and 10 bases lay in between. CDR3 sequence (DNA): TGCGCCAGCAGCCAAGGCCGCAGTTTGTACTTC. This encodes CASSQGRSLYF.

This clone has just a few counts. The chain links TRBV7-2 to TRBJ2-7; 12 bases match TRBD2. Looked up from germline, CDR1 is SGHTA and CDR2 is FQGNSA. V shed 4 bases and J 3 bases; nucleotides not matched to a gene: 1. The CDR3 extends over 14 amino acids. CDR3 amino acids: CASSWTSGDYEQYF. In DNA, the CDR3 is TGTGCCAGCAGCTGGACTAGCGGGGACTACGAGCAGTACTTC.

The V gene is TRBV2, the J gene TRBJ2-5, with 10 bases fitting TRBD1. Germline V gene lookup returns CDR1 SNHLY and CDR2 FYNNEI. The CDR3 spans 17 residues. V shed 2 bases, J shed 2 bases, and the junction held 8 bases outside the gene matches. The DNA for the CDR3 is TGTGCCAGCAGTGAATGGGGACAGGGGAGGTGGCAAGAGACCCAGTACTTC. Translation: CASSEWGQGRWQETQYF.

The CDR3 nucleotides read TGTGCCAGCAAAGGCGGCGGGGTCACAGATACGCAGTATTTT. Residues: CASKGGGVTDTQYF. This chain uses TRBV6-6 with TRBJ2-3, with D possibly being TRBD2 (6 bases). The V end lost 7 bases, the J end lost 2 bases, and 13 bases lay between the germline ends. The CDR3 spans 14 residues. CDR1 is MNHNY, CDR2 SVGAGI, per germline (reference sequence).

V gene TRBV10-3 combines with J gene TRBJ1-1; D is perhaps TRBD1 (5 bases). CDR3 length equals 15 residues. V lost 9 bases to trimming and J lost 5 bases, with 22 bases between them. Germline CDR1 and CDR2: ENHRY and SYGVKD. CDR3 protein: CAIRRAPLGETEAFF. The CDR3, as DNA: TGTGCCATAAGACGGGCCCCCCTGGGGGAAACTGAAGCTTTCTTT.

On this clone itself: Since the CDR3 does not end with the conserved phenylalanine or tryptophan, this likely comes from a read error. This sequence joins TRBV6-4 and TRBJ2-7, with 8 bases lining up with TRBD1. The CDR3 runs to 16 residues. The germline V gene has CDR1 MRHNA and CDR2 SNTAGT. Trimming took 3 bases from V and 0 from J; bases not matched to a gene: 7. The CDR3 reads CASSDWDRSLSYEQYL. As DNA, the CDR3 is TGTGCCAGCAGTGATTGGGACAGGAGCCTCTCCTACGAGCAGTACCTC.

The CDR3 DNA is TGTGCCAGCAGTTTATCTGGGTCCCTAGCCAAAAACATTCAGTACTTC. Protein sequence: CASSLSGSLAKNIQYF. The chain combines TRBV27 with TRBJ2-4; D is unclear. CDR3 length: 16 residues. V was clipped by 0 bases and J by 0 bases, with 9 bases between them. Per germline, CDR1 MNHEY and CDR2 SMNVEV (reference sequence).

The rearrangement joins TRBV4-3 to TRBJ1-2; TRBD1 matches at 7 bases. This CDR3 is 17 amino acids long. V lost 0 bases and J lost 7; bases outside the gene matches: 14. Germline loops: CDR1 LGHNA, CDR2 YSLEER. The CDR3 loop reads CASSQEPARGGVGGYTF. The DNA of the CDR3 is TGCGCCAGCAGCCAAGAACCAGCCCGAGGGGGCGTGGGTGGCTACACCTTC.

The chain recombines TRBV5-1 with TRBJ2-2; 7 nucleotides line up with TRBD1. The CDR3 contains 16 residues. The V gene end was trimmed by 4 bases and the J gene end by 4 bases; junction bases not matched to a gene: 10. Germline values: CDR1 SGHRS, CDR2 YFSETQ. CDR3 DNA sequence: TGCGCCAGCAGCCTAAATACAGGGGCGGCCACCGGGGAGCTGTTTTTT. As protein: CASSLNTGAATGELFF.